This entry describes one TCR beta chain. This receptor's antigen is unknown. Base qualities are not recorded, but no much larger clone differs from it by a single base. The donors were healthy, HIV-negative adults with no recently reported acute infections or vaccinations. Every donor was a Caucasian adult residing in Nashville, Tennessee, USA. CD4+ T cells were enriched by magnetic negative selection; naive cells were then positively selected on CD45RA, and the negative fraction formed the memory subset. Blood was collected by leukapheresis, and PBMCs were isolated by Ficoll-Histopaque density gradient centrifugation and then cryopreserved in liquid nitrogen vapor phase. Analytical flow cytometry was used to check the purity and quantity of every magnetically sorted T cell population. Genomic DNA was isolated from each sorted fraction and quantified by UV absorbance on a Nanodrop 2000c. The data originate from a study of shared clonotypes between healthy human individuals (dated by TCRdb to 2018 to 2020). As for the study more broadly: The cohort included three men and two women between 18 and 49 years of age. Different laboratories and diverse techniques were used to prepare libraries and sequence TCR repertoires, to increase sequencing depth and limit assay-specific biases. To estimate repertoire size and how much clonotype sharing occurs between individuals, the study deeply sequenced the blood TCR repertoires of several healthy adults. For each donor, three plates each were used for CD4 naive and CD4 memory, two plates were used for CD8 naive, and one plate was used for CD8 memory. Between about 0.8 and 8.9 billion PBMCs per donor were obtained by leukapheresis. Results the study describes overall, beyond this receptor: Compared with non-shared clonotypes, clonotypes shared by all four sorted-subset donors had higher generation probabilities. Pairwise subsampling led to the expectation that sequencing depth would affect the degree of clonotype sharing among donors. Roughly 5% of naive CD4, 3.5% of naive CD8, 2.3% of memory CD4, and 0.4% of memory CD8 clonotypes were shared across a few donors. Larger estimated clonotype richness was generally found for naive subsets than for memory subsets. The small number of donors limited the genetic and exposure-history diversity represented. Only blood was sampled, and tissue TCR repertoires likely differ from those in blood. Incomplete sequencing was indicated by rarefaction of sorted-subset datasets, despite the large sequencing depth.

The cysteine opens and the phenylalanine closes a CDR3 of 15 amino acids. Left in the record is the CDR3 DNA by itself, 45 bases read in frame from the first base. V and J are truncated by 8 bases and 6 bases respectively, leaving an intervening sequence of 20 bases. CDR1 and CDR2 are read off the germline V gene (reference sequence) as MNHEY and SMNVEV. Using the deep immunoSEQ assay, TCR CDR3 regions were amplified from genomic DNA by multiplex PCR. Genomic DNA extracted from each cell subset was distributed evenly over all wells of several immunoSEQ 96-well plates, and each plate served as one replicate. For sorted subsets, each replicate PCR was loaded with about 200 ng genomic DNA, equivalent to 30,000 to 35,000 T cell genomes. Purified libraries were measured with a Qubit 3.0 fluorometer, size-checked on a Bioanalyzer 2100, and measured again with the KAPA Library Quantification kit. Each immunoSEQ 96-well plate was sequenced on its own single-read 150-cycle Illumina NextSeq 550 flow cell. In the source study's methods: The immunoSEQ output contained only junctional sequences without quality scores, so filtering could not match that applied to full-length reads. To assign V/J genes and CDR3, sequences were annotated against IMGT germline references using PyIR, a Python wrapper for IgBLAST v1.9. Reads were removed for weak V/J assignments (E-value above 1e-6), missing CDR3, stop codons, out-of-frame junctions, or ambiguous translated residues. V3J clonotypes were defined by identical inferred V gene, J gene, and CDR3 amino acid sequence. To compute the percentage overlap between repertoires, the number of shared unique clonotypes was divided by the size of the smaller repertoire. Three approaches were used to assess repertoire richness: RTK rarefaction, the Chao1 estimator, and Recon v2.1 estimates of unobserved clonotypes. For all TCRbeta clonotypes obtained by the gDNA method from a handful of donors, generation probabilities were computed with OLGA. TCRdb stores this immuneACCESS table with in-frame sequences only. Part of the clones is absent; in the studies checked, under half of the shortfall reflects unresolved V genes, and no reason is known for the rest. That table is the source of V, J and clone size, and D and trimming were worked out from the DNA. This sample gives 1.4 million to 1.5 million clones in total; roughly 97% of them show up just once. Of the sample, 0.95% to 1.5% is held by the ten largest clones.

The sequence came from a man aged 30-40 years in good health. Recombination linked TRBV27 to TRBJ1-5, with no reliable assignment of the D segment. Sample: naive CD4+ T cells sorted from blood. This specimen's cell subset or site label, per the study, means: CD45RA+ positively selected. In nucleotides, the sequence is TGTGCCAGCCACCCCCGGGCCAATGGTGGTCAGCCCCAGCATTTT. Translated, it gives CASHPRANGGQPQHF.